This T cell receptor (beta chain) emerged from a study of shared clonotypes between healthy human individuals. Source study methods: Junction-only sequences without quality scores came from ImmunoSEQ, so filtering differed. The repertoire was sequenced with immunoSEQ multiplex PCR; TCRdb's copy has only in-frame clones and lacks some. The V and J calls and the clone size are those of that table, but D and trimming were determined from the DNA. The data show some 2.4 million clones, 93% seen once. Study findings and constraints: Naive subsets, compared against memory subsets, generally had larger estimated richness values.

About this clone: Its antigen remains unknown.

Trimming shortened V by 2 bases and J by 4 bases, and 6 bases separated the two germline ends. This CDR3 comprises 13 residues. Per germline, CDR1 MNHNS and CDR2 SASEGT. Only Caucasian adults living in Nashville, Tennessee made up the donor group. CD45RA-negative memory and CD45RA+ naive subsets were split from the CD4+ cells. Sequencing used naive CD4+ T cells from PBMCs. The subset here: CD45RA+ positively selected. The chain carries TRBV6-1 and TRBJ1-5; D not resolved. The clonotype originates from a man aged 18 to 29 in good health. Some clones in this sample may be carry-over from other donors' samples. The CDR3 DNA reads TGTGCCAGCAGTGAACAGAAGAATCAGCCCCAGCATTTT. It translates to CASSEQKNQPQHF.